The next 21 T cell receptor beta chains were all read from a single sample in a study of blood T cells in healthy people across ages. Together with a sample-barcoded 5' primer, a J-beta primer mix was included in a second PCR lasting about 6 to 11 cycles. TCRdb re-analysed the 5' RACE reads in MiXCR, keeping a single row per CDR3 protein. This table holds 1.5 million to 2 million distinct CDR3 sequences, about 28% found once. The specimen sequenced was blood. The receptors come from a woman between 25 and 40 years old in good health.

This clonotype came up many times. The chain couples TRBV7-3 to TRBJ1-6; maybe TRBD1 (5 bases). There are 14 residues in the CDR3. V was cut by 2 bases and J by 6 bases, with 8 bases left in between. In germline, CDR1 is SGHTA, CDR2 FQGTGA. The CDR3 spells CASSLAGPNSPLHF. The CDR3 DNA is TGTGCCAGCAGCTTAGCAGGGCCTAATTCACCCCTCCACTTT.

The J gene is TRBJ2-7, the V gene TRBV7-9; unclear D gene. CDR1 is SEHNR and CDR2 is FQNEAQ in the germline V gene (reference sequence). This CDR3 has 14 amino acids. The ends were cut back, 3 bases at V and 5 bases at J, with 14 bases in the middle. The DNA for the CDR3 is TGTGCCAGCAGCTTGGTGCAGAGTTACCACGAGCAGTACTTC. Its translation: CASSLVQSYHEQYF.

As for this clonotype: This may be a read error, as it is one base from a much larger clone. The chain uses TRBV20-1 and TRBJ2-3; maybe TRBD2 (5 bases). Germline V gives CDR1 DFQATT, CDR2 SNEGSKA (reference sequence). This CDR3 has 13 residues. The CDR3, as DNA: TGCAGTACTAGATTTGGGAGCACAGATACGCAGTATTTT. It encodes CSTRFGSTDTQYF.

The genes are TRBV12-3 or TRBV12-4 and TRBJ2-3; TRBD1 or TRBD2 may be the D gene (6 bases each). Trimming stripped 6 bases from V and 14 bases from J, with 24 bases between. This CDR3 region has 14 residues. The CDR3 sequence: CASSLHGGGFQLYF. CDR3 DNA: TGTGCCAGCAGCCTCCACGGGGGCGGTTTTCAGTTGTATTTT.

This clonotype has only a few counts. The CDR3 DNA sequence: TGCGCCAGCAGCCGATCAAAGTATGGCTACACCTTC. Residues: CASSRSKYGYTF. The chain carries TRBV4-1 and TRBJ1-2; D not certain. V dropped 4 bases and J dropped 5 bases, with 8 bases sitting between them. Germline V gives CDR1 MGHRA, CDR2 YSYEKL. This CDR3 region has 12 residues.

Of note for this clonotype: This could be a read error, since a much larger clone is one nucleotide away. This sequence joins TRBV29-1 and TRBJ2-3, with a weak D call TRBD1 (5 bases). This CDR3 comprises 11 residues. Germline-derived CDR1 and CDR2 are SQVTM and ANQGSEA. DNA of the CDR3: TGCGGCGTTGGACACACAGATACGCAGTATTTT. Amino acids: CGVGHTDTQYF.

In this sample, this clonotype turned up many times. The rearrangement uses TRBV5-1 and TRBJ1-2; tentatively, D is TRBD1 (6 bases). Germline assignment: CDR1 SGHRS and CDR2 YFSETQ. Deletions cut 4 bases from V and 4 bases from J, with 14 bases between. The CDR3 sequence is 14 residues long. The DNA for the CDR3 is TGCGCCAGCAGCCCAGGGACATCCGGCTATGGCTACACCTTC. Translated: CASSPGTSGYGYTF.

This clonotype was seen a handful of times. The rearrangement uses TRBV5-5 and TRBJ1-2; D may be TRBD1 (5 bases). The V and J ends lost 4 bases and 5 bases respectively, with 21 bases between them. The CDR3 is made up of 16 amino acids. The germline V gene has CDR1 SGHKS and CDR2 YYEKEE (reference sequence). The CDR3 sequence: CASSQTPSREGYGYTF. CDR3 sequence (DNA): TGTGCCAGCAGCCAAACGCCCAGCAGGGAGGGGTATGGCTACACCTTC.

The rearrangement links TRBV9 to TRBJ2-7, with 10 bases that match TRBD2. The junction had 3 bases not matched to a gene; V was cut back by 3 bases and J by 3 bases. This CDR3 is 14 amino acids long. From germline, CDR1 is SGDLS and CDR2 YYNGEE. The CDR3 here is CASSATSGIYEQYF. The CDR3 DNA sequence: TGTGCCAGCAGCGCAACTAGCGGGATCTACGAGCAGTACTTC.

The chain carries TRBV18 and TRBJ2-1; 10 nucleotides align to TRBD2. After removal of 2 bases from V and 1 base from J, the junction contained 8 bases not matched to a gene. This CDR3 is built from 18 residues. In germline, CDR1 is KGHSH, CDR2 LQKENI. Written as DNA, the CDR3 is TGTGCCAGCTCACCAATTCTAGCGGGGGATCTGTCCTACAATGAGCAGTTCTTC. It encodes CASSPILAGDLSYNEQFF. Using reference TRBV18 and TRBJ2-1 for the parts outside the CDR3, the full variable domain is NAGVMQNPRHLVRRRGQEARLRCSPMKGHSHVYWYRQLPEEGLKFMVYLQKENIIDESGMPKERFSAEFPKEGPSILRIQQVVRGDSAAYFCASSPILAGDLSYNEQFFGPGTRLTVL.

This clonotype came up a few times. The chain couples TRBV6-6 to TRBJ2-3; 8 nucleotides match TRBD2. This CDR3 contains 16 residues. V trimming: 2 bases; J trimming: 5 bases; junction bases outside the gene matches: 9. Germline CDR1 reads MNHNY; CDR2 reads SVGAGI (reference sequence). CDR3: CASSYQSGSGGDTQYF. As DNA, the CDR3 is TGTGCCAGCAGTTACCAAAGCGGGAGCGGCGGAGATACGCAGTATTTT.

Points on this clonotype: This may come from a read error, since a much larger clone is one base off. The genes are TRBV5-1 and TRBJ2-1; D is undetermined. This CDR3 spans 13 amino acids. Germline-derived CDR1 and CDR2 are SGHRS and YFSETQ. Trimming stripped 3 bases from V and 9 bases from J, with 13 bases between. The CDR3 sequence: CASSWESSLEQFF. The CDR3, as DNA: TGCGCCAGCAGCTGGGAATCCTCGCTTGAGCAGTTCTTC. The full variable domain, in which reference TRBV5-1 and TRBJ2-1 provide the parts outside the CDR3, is KAGVTQTPRYLIKTRGQQVTLSCSPISGHRSVSWYQQTPGQGLQFLFEYFSETQRNKGNFPGRFSGRQFSNSRSEMNVSTLELGDSALYLCASSWESSLEQFFGPGTRLTVL.

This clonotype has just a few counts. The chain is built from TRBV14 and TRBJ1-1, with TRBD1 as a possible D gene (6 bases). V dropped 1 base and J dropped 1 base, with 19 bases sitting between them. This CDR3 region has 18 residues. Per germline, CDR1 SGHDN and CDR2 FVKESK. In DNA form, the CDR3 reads TGTGCCAGCAGCCAAGGGTCTAACAGGGTGTGGACGAACACTGAAGCTTTCTTT. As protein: CASSQGSNRVWTNTEAFF.

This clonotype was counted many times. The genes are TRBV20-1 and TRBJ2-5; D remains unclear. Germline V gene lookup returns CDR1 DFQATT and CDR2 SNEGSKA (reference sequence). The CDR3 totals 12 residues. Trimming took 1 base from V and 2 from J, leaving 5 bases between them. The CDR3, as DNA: TGCAGTGCTAGAGGCCCACAAGAGACCCAGTACTTC. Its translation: CSARGPQETQYF.

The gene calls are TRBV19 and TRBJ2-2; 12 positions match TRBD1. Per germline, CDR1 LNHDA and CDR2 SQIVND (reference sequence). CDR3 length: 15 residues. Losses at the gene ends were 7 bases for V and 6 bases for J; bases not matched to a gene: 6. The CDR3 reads CASIQGQGASGELFF. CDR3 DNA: TGTGCCAGTATTCAGGGACAGGGGGCTTCCGGGGAGCTGTTTTTT.

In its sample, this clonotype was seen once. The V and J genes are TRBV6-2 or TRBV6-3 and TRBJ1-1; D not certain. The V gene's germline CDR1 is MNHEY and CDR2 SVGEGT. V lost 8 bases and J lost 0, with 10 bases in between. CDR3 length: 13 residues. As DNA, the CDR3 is TGTGCCAGCTTTCAGTCCCTGAACACTGAAGCTTTCTTT. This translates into CASFQSLNTEAFF.

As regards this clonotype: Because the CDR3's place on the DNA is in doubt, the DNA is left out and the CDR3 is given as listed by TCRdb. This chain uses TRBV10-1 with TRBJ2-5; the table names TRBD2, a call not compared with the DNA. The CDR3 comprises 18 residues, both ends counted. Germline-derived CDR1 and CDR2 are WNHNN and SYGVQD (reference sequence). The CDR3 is CARGDGQTSSTSGERRYF.

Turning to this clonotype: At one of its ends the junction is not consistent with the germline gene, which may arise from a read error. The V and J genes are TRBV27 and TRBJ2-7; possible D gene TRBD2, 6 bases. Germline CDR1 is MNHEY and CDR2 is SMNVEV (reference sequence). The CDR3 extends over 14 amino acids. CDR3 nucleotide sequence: TGTGCCAGCAGTCCCGGGGGTCTCTCCCACGAGCAGTACTTC. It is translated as CASSPGGLSHEQYF.

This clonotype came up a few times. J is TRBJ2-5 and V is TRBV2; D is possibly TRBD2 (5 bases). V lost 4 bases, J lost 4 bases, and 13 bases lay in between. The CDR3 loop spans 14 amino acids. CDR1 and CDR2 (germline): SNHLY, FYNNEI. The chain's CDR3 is CASSADQGGETQYF. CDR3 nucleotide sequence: TGTGCCAGCAGTGCCGATCAAGGAGGAGAGACCCAGTACTTC. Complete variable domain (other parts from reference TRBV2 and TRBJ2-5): EPEVTQTPSHQVTQMGQEVILRCVPISNHLYFYWYRQILGQKVEFLVSFYNNEISEKSEIFDDQFSVERPDGSNFTLKIRSTKLEDSAMYFCASSADQGGETQYFGPGTRLLVL.

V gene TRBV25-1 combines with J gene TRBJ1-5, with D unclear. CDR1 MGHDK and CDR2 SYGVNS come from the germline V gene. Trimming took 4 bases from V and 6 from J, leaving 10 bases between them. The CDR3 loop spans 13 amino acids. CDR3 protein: CASSASEGQPQHF. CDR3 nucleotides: TGTGCCAGCAGTGCTTCGGAGGGTCAGCCCCAGCATTTT. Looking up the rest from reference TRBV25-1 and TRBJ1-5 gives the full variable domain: EADIYQTPRYLVIGTGKKITLECSQTMGHDKMYWYQQDPGMELHLIHYSYGVNSTEKGDLSSESTVSRIRTEHFPLTLESARPSHTSQYLCASSASEGQPQHFGDGTRLSIL.

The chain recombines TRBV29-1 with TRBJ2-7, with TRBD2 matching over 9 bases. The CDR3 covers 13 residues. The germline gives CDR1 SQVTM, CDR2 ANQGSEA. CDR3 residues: CSASGADPYEQYF. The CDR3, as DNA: TGCAGTGCTAGCGGGGCGGACCCCTACGAGCAGTACTTC.